A selection of T cell receptor beta chains follows, all from one sample in a study of preoperative IRX-2 immunotherapy in early breast cancer. Assay used: immunoSEQ multiplex PCR; TCRdb lists only in-frame clones, some missing. The table records 40,000 to 50,000 clones, 70% to 80% of them present only once. The material was tumor tissue, obtained after IRX-2 immunotherapy. The receptor set was obtained from a human donor with breast cancer. The CDR3 runs from the conserved cysteine through the conserved F or W. A D gene is named only where the DNA matches it firmly. Not every row has a clone size; where given, it reads once, few, many or a size class.

TRBJ2-3,-,TRBV18,TRBD1,TGTGCCAGCTCGTCGACAGGGGTCACAGATACGCAGTATTTT,CASSSTGVTDTQYF
TRBJ1-5,-,TRBV6-8,-,TGTGCCAGCAGTTCCGGGACTTATCAGCCCCAGCATTTT,CASSSGTYQPQHF
TRBJ2-1,-,TRBV6-7,TRBD2,TGTGCCCAGCAGTCCCCGGCGGGAGGGAGGTACAATGAGCAGTTCTTC,CAQQSPAGGRYNEQFF
TRBJ2-5,-,TRBV5-1,TRBD2,TGCGCCAGCAGCTTGGAGGTTAGCGGGGTGGGTCAAGAGACCCAGTACTTC,CASSLEVSGVGQETQYF
TRBJ2-7,-,TRBV7-5,-,TGTGCCAGCAGCGTAAACGGGGGCTCCTACGAGCAGTACTTC,CASSVNGGSYEQYF
TRBJ1-2,-,TRBV6-8,-,TGTGCCAGCAGTTATGGTGGAGGCCTCTCTAACTATGGCTACACCTTC,CASSYGGGLSNYGYTF
TRBJ1-4,-,TRBV28,TRBD1,TGTGCCAGCAGTACGAGGACAGGTACAACTAATGAAAAACTGTTTTTT,CASSTRTGTTNEKLFF
TRBJ1-4,medium-sized,TRBV11-3,TRBD1,TGTGCCAGCAGCAAAACCGGGACAGGGATTGATGAAAAACTGTTTTTT,CASSKTGTGIDEKLFF
TRBJ1-1,-,TRBV6-8,-,TGTGCCAGCAGTCCCGAGTTCGGGGGAGGGACTGAAGCTTTCTTT,CASSPEFGGGTEAFF
TRBJ2-1,-,TRBV7-1,TRBD2,TGTGCCAGCAGCTTGCCGGGGCGGGAGTGGAGTGAGCAGTTCTTC,CASSLPGREWSEQFF
TRBJ1-4,few,TRBV5-1,TRBD1,TGCGCCAGCAGCTTGGGGCCTCTCGGGACAGGGGTCTTCAATGAAAAACTGTTTTTT,CASSLGPLGTGVFNEKLFF
TRBJ1-6,few,TRBV6-8,-,TGTGCCAGCAGTTTACAGGGTGCTGATTCACCCCTCCACTTT,CASSLQGADSPLHF
TRBJ1-2,-,TRBV11-3,TRBD1,TGTGCCAGCAGCTTAAGACAGGGGTTTGACTATGGCTACACCTTC,CASSLRQGFDYGYTF
TRBJ1-1,-,TRBV12-5,TRBD1,TGTGCCAGCACCCGACAGGGCTTTGAAGCTTTCTTT,CASTRQGFEAFF
TRBJ2-2,-,TRBV11-3,-,TGTGCCAGCAGCCTTCGGCCATCGAACACCGGGGAGCTGTTTTTT,CASSLRPSNTGELFF
TRBJ1-3,-,TRBV11-3,TRBD1,TGTGCCAGCAGCCCCTGGACAGGGGGCAACCCTGGAAACACCATATATTTT,CASSPWTGGNPGNTIYF
TRBJ2-7,-,TRBV28,-,TGTGCCAGCAGTTTCGGGGGCGACAGGTCCTACGAGCAGTACTTC,CASSFGGDRSYEQYF
TRBJ1-1,-,TRBV15,TRBD1,TGTGTCACCAGCAGAACCCTTCATCCGGGACAGGCGGGGCACACTGAAGCTTTCTTT,CVTSRTLHPGQAGHTEAFF
TRBJ2-2,-,TRBV5-1,-,TGCGCCAGCAGCTTGGCGCAGGGTTCGACCGGGGAGCTGTTTTTT,CASSLAQGSTGELFF
TRBJ2-1,-,TRBV5-1,TRBD1,TGCGCCAGCAGCGACCTGACAGGGGGCAATGAGCAGTTCTTC,CASSDLTGGNEQFF
TRBJ1-6,-,TRBV15,-,TGTGCCACCAGCAGAGATCCTGGGGGTTCACCCCTCCACTTT,CATSRDPGGSPLHF
TRBJ2-7,-,TRBV14,TRBD2,TGTGCCAGCAGCCCCCAAAGGGGACTAGCGGGGTCCTACGAGCAGTACTTC,CASSPQRGLAGSYEQYF
TRBJ2-7,-,TRBV28,TRBD2,TGTGCCAGCAGTTGGGAGGGGCCGACCGGGAGGGCCATTTTCTACGAGCAGTACTTC,CASSWEGPTGRAIFYEQYF
TRBJ1-3,-,TRBV5-1,-,TGCGCCAGCAGCTTGAATGCTGAAGGAAACACCATATATTTT,CASSLNAEGNTIYF
TRBJ2-1,-,TRBV15,TRBD1,TGTGCCACCAGCTCAGGGACAGGTCGGCATGAGCAGTTCTTC,CATSSGTGRHEQFF
TRBJ2-1,-,TRBV22-1,-,TGTGCCACCAGTGCCCCCCCCTACAATGAGCAGTTCTTC,CATSAPPYNEQFF
TRBJ1-4,-,TRBV29-1,-,TGCAGCGTTGAACACGGGACTAATGAAAAACTGTTTTTT,CSVEHGTNEKLFF
TRBJ2-5,-,TRBV6-4,-,TGTGCCATCAGTGAGCTAGACCTGGAGACCCAGTACTTC,CAISELDLETQYF
TRBJ2-1,few,TRBV11-3,TRBD2,TGTGCCAGCAGCTTCGGAACTAGCGGGCTGTCCTACAATGAGCAGTTCTTC,CASSFGTSGLSYNEQFF
TRBJ2-2,-,TRBV23-1,-,TGCGCCAGCAGCTTAGGCAGCACCGGGGAGCTGTTTTTT,CASSLGSTGELFF
TRBJ2-3,-,TRBV19,-,TGTGCCAGTAAGGGCGAGACCTACACAGATACGCAGTATTTT,CASKGETYTDTQYF
TRBJ2-7,-,TRBV6-7,-,TGTGCCAGCAGTGCCAAAGGACCCCAGTACTTC,CASSAKGPQYF
TRBJ2-3,-,TRBV14,TRBD2,TGTGCCAGCAGCCTACTAGCGGGTGGGATAGATACGCAGTATTTT,CASSLLAGGIDTQYF
TRBJ1-1,-,TRBV18,-,TGTGCCAGCTCAGGGGTGGGCACAAACACTGAAGCTTTCTTT,CASSGVGTNTEAFF
TRBJ1-4,-,TRBV5-1,-,TGCGCCAGCAGCTTGATGGCGGGAGGGGAAAAACTGTTTTTT,CASSLMAGGEKLFF
TRBJ2-7,few,TRBV6-8,TRBD2,TGTGCCAGCAGTTATAGCGGGGGATCCTACGAGCAGTACTTC,CASSYSGGSYEQYF
TRBJ1-2,once,TRBV5-1,TRBD1,TGCGCCAGCAGCAGGGGACAGGGGGCGCATGGCTACACCTTC,CASSRGQGAHGYTF
TRBJ1-4,-,TRBV5-1,-,TGCGCCAGCAGGGGGGGTTTGCTAACTAATGAAAAACTGTTTTTT,CASRGGLLTNEKLFF
TRBJ2-1,few,TRBV30,-,TGTGCCTGGAGTGTACGTGGTCTAACCTACAATGAGCAGTTCTTC,CAWSVRGLTYNEQFF
TRBJ2-5,-,TRBV28,TRBD1,TGTGCCAGCAGTCGGCCGACAGGGGACTTCGAGGTTTCCCAAGAGACCCAGTACTTC,CASSRPTGDFEVSQETQYF
TRBJ1-2,-,TRBV6-4,-,TGTGCCAGCAGGGGCGACTATGGCTACACCTTC,CASRGDYGYTF
TRBJ1-5,-,TRBV5-1,-,TGCGCCAGCAGCTTGGACCCTTGGACGGGAGAAAATCAGCCCCAGCATTTT,CASSLDPWTGENQPQHF
TRBJ2-2,-,TRBV11-3,-,TGTGCCAGCAGCTTGGGCGGTGGGGGATGGACCGGGGAGCTGTTTTTT,CASSLGGGGWTGELFF
TRBJ2-2,-,TRBV28,TRBD2,TGTGCCAGCACCCCCCCGGGGGGATGGGCCGGGGAGCTGTTTTTT,CASTPPGGWAGELFF
TRBJ2-2,-,TRBV10-2,TRBD1,TGCGCCAGCAAGGGGGCGGGCACCGGGGAGCTGTTTTTT,CASKGAGTGELFF
TRBJ2-3,-,TRBV28,TRBD2,TGTGCCAGCAGATTAGCGGGAGATACGCAGTATTTT,CASRLAGDTQYF
TRBJ1-3,-,TRBV6-8,TRBD1,TGTGCCAGCAGATCCTGGACAGGAGTTGGAAACACCATATATTTT,CASRSWTGVGNTIYF
TRBJ1-4,once,TRBV29-1,-,TGCAGCGTTGAAGATGGGGAGACAGCTAATGAAAAACTGTTTTTT,CSVEDGETANEKLFF
TRBJ2-1,-,TRBV6-8,-,TGTGCCAGCATGGGGCATTTGGGAAATGAGCAGTTCTTC,CASMGHLGNEQFF
TRBJ2-3,-,TRBV7-4,-,TGTGCCAGCAGCGTAGAACCAGGGCTAGCTACGCAGTATTTT,CASSVEPGLATQYF
TRBJ2-1,-,TRBV7-1,-,TGTGCCAGCAGCTTAGATCCGGGGTCTACAAATGAGCAGTTCTTC,CASSLDPGSTNEQFF
TRBJ2-7,once,TRBV5-1,-,TGCGCCAGCAGCTTGGCCGTGGGCGGCTACGAGCAGTACTTC,CASSLAVGGYEQYF
TRBJ1-5,-,TRBV6-8,-,TGTGCCAGCAGTTACGGGAGACCCCTTAGCAATCAGCCCCAGCATTTT,CASSYGRPLSNQPQHF